The 27 T cell receptor beta chains reported below all come from one sample, sequenced in a study of blood T cell repertoires in COVID-19. Profiled with immunoSEQ multiplex PCR; TCRdb holds only in-frame clones, not every one. The profile shows nearly 110,000 clones, around 89% of them singletons. The sequenced sample consisted of peripheral blood. These receptors were collected from a man aged 50 or older with active or convalescent COVID-19.

This sequence joins TRBV7-2 and TRBJ2-1; 8 nucleotides agree with TRBD2. V dropped 3 bases and J dropped 13; count of bases not matched to a gene: 8. The length of the CDR3 is 13 residues. Per the germline V gene, CDR1 is SGHTA and CDR2 is FQGNSA. The CDR3 region is CASSLGLAGPQFF. CDR3 sequence (DNA): TGTGCCAGCAGCTTGGGGTTAGCGGGACCCCAGTTCTTC.

The V gene is TRBV7-6, the J gene TRBJ2-2; TRBD1 might be the D (5 bases). CDR1 is SGHVS, CDR2 FNYEAQ, per germline. CDR3 size: 15 residues. Trimming took off 6 bases at V and 5 bases at J, with 16 bases between the two ends. The CDR3 reads CASRPVRQNTGELFF. Here the CDR3 DNA reads TGTGCCAGCAGGCCCGTTCGACAGAATACCGGGGAGCTGTTTTTT.

V usage is TRBV2 and J usage is TRBJ1-2; D is possibly TRBD1 (6 bases). This CDR3 spans 13 amino acids. Trimming shortened V by 6 bases and J by 5 bases, and 13 bases separated the two germline ends. CDR1 SNHLY and CDR2 FYNNEI come from the germline V gene. CDR3 protein: CASRRRQEYGYTF. The CDR3 DNA reads TGTGCCAGCAGAAGGAGACAGGAGTATGGCTACACCTTC.

CDR3 nucleotides: TGCGCCAGCAGTGCGGTTGCGACTCTTGCCGAGCAGTACTTC. Its protein product is CASSAVATLAEQYF. The chain employs TRBV10-2 and TRBJ2-7; D not certain. V lost 4 bases and J 6 bases, leaving 16 bases between the germline ends. CDR1 and CDR2 from the germline V gene are WSHSY and SAAADI. This CDR3 region has 14 residues.

The chain combines TRBV18 with TRBJ2-5; D is ambiguous. There are 12 residues in the CDR3. Trimming removed 2 bases at V and 4 bases at J, with 5 bases between. Per the germline V gene, CDR1 is KGHSH and CDR2 is LQKENI. CDR3 region: CASSPSGETQYF. The CDR3 DNA reads TGTGCCAGCTCACCATCAGGAGAGACCCAGTACTTC.

The V gene is TRBV11-2, the J gene TRBJ1-2, with D perhaps matching TRBD1 (5 bases). CDR3 size: 14 residues. Trimming removed 6 bases from V and 0 bases from J, with 11 bases in between. Germline CDR1 and CDR2: SGHAT and FQNNGV. The CDR3 region has the DNA TGTGCCAGCAGAAAGGGGCTCTCTAACTATGGCTACACCTTC. This translates into CASRKGLSNYGYTF.

The V gene is TRBV6-5, the J gene TRBJ2-5; 10 bases agree with TRBD2. Germline V gene data show CDR1 as MNHEY and CDR2 as SVGAGI. The CDR3 is made up of 14 amino acids. Germline trimming cut 1 base from V and 4 bases from J; bases unmatched to any gene: 0. CDR3 sequence reads: CASSYLAGGETQYF. CDR3 coding DNA: TGTGCCAGCAGTTACTTAGCGGGAGGAGAGACCCAGTACTTC.

The genes are TRBV19 and TRBJ1-1, with D perhaps matching TRBD1 (5 bases). V dropped 4 bases and J dropped 7 bases, with 22 bases sitting between them. This CDR3 has 16 amino acids. Germline V gives CDR1 LNHDA, CDR2 SQIVND (reference sequence). CDR3 coding DNA: TGTGCCAGTAGTAACACCGGGACTCACAAGCCCCTTGAAGCTTTCTTT. It specifies CASSNTGTHKPLEAFF.

This clone has only a few counts. The chain joins TRBV6-6 to TRBJ2-7, with a possible D match to TRBD2 (6 bases). CDR3 length: 13 residues. CDR1 and CDR2 (germline): MNHNY, SVGAGI (reference sequence). Deletions cut 5 bases from V and 5 bases from J, with 13 bases between. In DNA, the CDR3 is TGTGCCAGCAGTGGAGCTAGCGCCCACGAGCAGTACTTC. It specifies CASSGASAHEQYF.

The rearrangement uses TRBV14 and TRBJ2-3, with TRBD2 matching over 8 bases. The CDR3 length is 12 residues. The ends lost 1 base at V and 12 bases at J; junction bases unmatched: 3. Germline values: CDR1 SGHDN, CDR2 FVKESK. This CDR3 reads CASSQVGGGQYF. Written as DNA, the CDR3 is TGTGCCAGCAGCCAAGTCGGGGGGGGCCAGTATTTT.

The chain is built from TRBV6-2 or TRBV6-3 and TRBJ2-2, with 8 bases aligning to TRBD1. Germline loops: CDR1 MNHEY, CDR2 SVGEGT. The CDR3 consists of 17 residues. V lost 2 bases to trimming and J lost 2 bases; unmatched junction nucleotides: 7. The CDR3 is CASSYGFRGRNTGELFF. CDR3 sequence (DNA): TGTGCCAGCAGTTACGGTTTCAGGGGGCGCAACACCGGGGAGCTGTTTTTT.

The chain has TRBV2 and TRBJ1-2, with 10 bases fitting TRBD1. CDR3 size: 16 residues. With V trimmed by 10 bases and J by 3 bases, 14 bases remained unmatched. Germline V lookup: CDR1 SNHLY, CDR2 FYNNEI. The CDR3 sequence is CATTTTGTGVYYGYTF. The CDR3, as DNA: TGTGCCACGACTACGACCGGGACAGGGGTTTACTATGGCTACACCTTC.

The chain joins TRBV18 to TRBJ1-1, with D tentatively TRBD1 (6 bases). This CDR3 is 14 amino acids long. From germline, CDR1 is KGHSH and CDR2 LQKENI. The V end was cut by 6 bases, the J end by 5 bases, with 16 bases between. CDR3 residues: CASSPSQGRTEAFF. The CDR3 DNA reads as TGTGCCAGCTCCCCATCACAGGGTAGGACTGAAGCTTTCTTT.

CDR3 coding DNA: TGTGCCAGCACCTTTCGAGGACAGAATACTAACTATGGCTACACCTTC. This gives the protein CASTFRGQNTNYGYTF. V is TRBV19 and J is TRBJ1-2; tentative D call: TRBD1 (6 bases). Trimming pared 9 bases from V and 0 bases from J, leaving 20 bases between. There are 16 residues in the CDR3. From germline, CDR1 is LNHDA and CDR2 SQIVND (reference sequence).

This chain joins TRBV4-3 and TRBJ1-5; D possibly corresponds to TRBD1 (5 bases). The germline V and J ends were trimmed by 0 bases and 2 bases, with 11 bases remaining between them. The CDR3 has 16 residues. Germline CDR1 is LGHNA and CDR2 is YSLEER. This CDR3 reads CASSQDLGEGNQPQHF. CDR3 sequence (DNA): TGCGCCAGCAGCCAAGATTTAGGGGAGGGCAATCAGCCCCAGCATTTT.

V and J are TRBV12-3 or TRBV12-4 and TRBJ1-1; D is unresolved. The V gene lost 3 bases and the J gene lost 4 bases, with 9 bases spanning the gap. The CDR3 runs to 13 residues. The CDR3 reads CASSLPGSTEAFF. CDR3 DNA: TGTGCCAGCAGTTTGCCGGGAAGCACTGAAGCTTTCTTT.

V gene TRBV7-9 combines with J gene TRBJ1-6; no clear D. The CDR3 runs 14 residues. V shed 1 base and J shed 7 bases, with 8 bases lying between them. CDR1 and CDR2 from the germline V gene are SEHNR and FQNEAQ (reference sequence). In DNA, the CDR3 is TGTGCCAGCAGCTTAGAAGTCGAGAATTCACCCCTCCACTTT. Its protein product is CASSLEVENSPLHF.

J is TRBJ2-2 and V is TRBV12-3 or TRBV12-4; 10 bases are a match to TRBD2. The trim removed 9 bases at V and 7 bases at J, leaving 5 bases unmatched. CDR3 size: 13 residues. This CDR3 reads CASRTSGYGELFF. The CDR3 DNA is TGTGCCAGTCGGACTAGCGGATACGGGGAGCTGTTTTTT.

This clone was seen only a few times. The chain links TRBV6-5 to TRBJ1-4; 8 bases agree with TRBD1. The length of the CDR3 is 16 residues. Germline assignment: CDR1 MNHEY and CDR2 SVGAGI. V shed 4 bases and J 8 bases; nucleotides not matched to a gene: 12. DNA for the CDR3: TGTGCCAGCAGTTTTTCCACTGACAGGGGAGGAGAAAAACTGTTTTTT. It is translated as CASSFSTDRGGEKLFF.

This clone appeared once. V gene TRBV4-2 combines with J gene TRBJ1-3; D remains unclear. The V end was cut by 1 base, the J end by 0 bases, with 4 bases between. Looked up from germline, CDR1 is LGHNA and CDR2 is YNFKEQ. This CDR3 is 14 amino acids long. The CDR3 loop is CASSQVSSGNTIYF. CDR3 nucleotides: TGTGCCAGCAGCCAAGTGAGCTCTGGAAACACCATATATTTT.

The chain links TRBV19 to TRBJ2-7, with D tentatively TRBD1 (6 bases). Germline V gene lookup returns CDR1 LNHDA and CDR2 SQIVND (reference sequence). CDR3 size: 14 residues. V lost 5 bases, J lost 0 bases, and 11 bases lay in between. CDR3 nucleotide sequence: TGTGCCAGTAGTTTGGACAGTGCCTCCTACGAGCAGTACTTC. This translates into CASSLDSASYEQYF.

This clone was seen just once. V gene TRBV28 combines with J gene TRBJ2-7; TRBD2 is a possible D gene (5 bases). Per germline, CDR1 MDHEN and CDR2 SYDVKM. Trimming shortened V by 5 bases and J by 2 bases, and 13 bases separated the two germline ends. The CDR3 sequence is 14 residues long. CDR3 sequence reads: CASSPGLLTYEQYF. CDR3 in DNA: TGTGCCAGCAGTCCAGGACTGCTTACCTACGAGCAGTACTTC.

This clone was picked up one time. This rearrangement joins TRBV5-1 to TRBJ2-7, with TRBD1 matching over 9 bases. J lost 11 bases, V lost 0 bases, and 6 bases had no gene match. This CDR3 has 13 residues. Germline V gives CDR1 SGHRS, CDR2 YFSETQ. The CDR3 loop is CASSLGTGDRKYF. CDR3 DNA sequence: TGCGCCAGCAGCTTGGGGACAGGGGATCGGAAGTACTTC.

This clone was found a few times. V gene TRBV2 combines with J gene TRBJ1-1; TRBD1 aligns across 8 bases. V gave up 0 bases and J gave up 3 bases; unmatched junction bases: 9. CDR1 is SNHLY, CDR2 FYNNEI, per germline. The CDR3 loop spans 17 amino acids. The CDR3 DNA is TGTGCCAGCAGTGAAGCAAACCAGGGGGCTTGGGACACTGAAGCTTTCTTT. Translated: CASSEANQGAWDTEAFF. The whole variable domain, filled in from reference TRBV2 and TRBJ1-1, reads EPEVTQTPSHQVTQMGQEVILRCVPISNHLYFYWYRQILGQKVEFLVSFYNNEISEKSEIFDDQFSVERPDGSNFTLKIRSTKLEDSAMYFCASSEANQGAWDTEAFFGQGTRLTVV.

The CDR3 DNA reads TGTGCCAGCAGCGGCCGGGCAGGAGGTAATGAAAAACTGTTTTTT. Its protein product is CASSGRAGGNEKLFF. The V and J genes are TRBV9 and TRBJ1-4; the D is unclear. CDR3 size: 15 residues. V gave up 3 bases and J gave up 4 bases, with 13 bases separating them. Germline assignment: CDR1 SGDLS and CDR2 YYNGEE.

The chain combines TRBV24-1 with TRBJ1-1; D unresolved. V was pared by 9 bases and J by 5 bases, with 18 bases between. This CDR3 region has 14 residues. Germline V lookup: CDR1 KGHDR, CDR2 SFDVKD. In nucleotides, the CDR3 is TGTGCCACCCGGCACTCGAGGGAAGAGACTGAAGCTTTCTTT. It codes for CATRHSREETEAFF.

This clone was found a few times. The chain couples TRBV5-1 to TRBJ2-1, with TRBD2 matching 13 bases. The CDR3 extends over 16 amino acids. Losses at the gene ends were 4 bases for V and 7 bases for J; bases not matched to a gene: 8. Germline V gene sequence: CDR1 SGHRS, CDR2 YFSETQ. CDR3 DNA: TGCGCCAGCAGCCTCCTACCGGGACTAGCGGGAAATGAGCAGTTCTTC. Translated, it gives CASSLLPGLAGNEQFF. Variable domain in full (rest from reference TRBV5-1 and TRBJ2-1): KAGVTQTPRYLIKTRGQQVTLSCSPISGHRSVSWYQQTPGQGLQFLFEYFSETQRNKGNFPGRFSGRQFSNSRSEMNVSTLELGDSALYLCASSLLPGLAGNEQFFGPGTRLTVL.